The 27 T cell receptor beta chains in this list originate from one sample, sequenced in a study of T cell responses to AZD1222 COVID-19 vaccine. The assay was immunoSEQ multiplex PCR, and TCRdb's table has in-frame clones only and misses some. The sample records 82,000 or so clones, around nine tenths being singletons. Here the sequenced sample was peripheral blood, taken on day 0 of AZD1222 vaccination. Receptor source: an adult in good health.

The chain carries TRBV5-1 and TRBJ2-3; 7 bases agree with TRBD1. From germline, CDR1 is SGHRS and CDR2 YFSETQ. Unmatched junction bases numbered 6, after V lost 4 bases and J lost 1 base. This CDR3 region has 15 residues. The CDR3 sequence is CASSIPTGGTDTQYF. As DNA, the CDR3 is TGCGCCAGCAGCATACCTACAGGGGGCACAGATACGCAGTATTTT.

The CDR3 DNA sequence: TGTGCCAGCAGTCCCGGACTAGCGGGGGGGAAAAAGTACGAGCAGTACTTC. Its protein product is CASSPGLAGGKKYEQYF. The rearrangement joins TRBV6-6 to TRBJ2-7; the match to TRBD2 covers 15 bases. The ends lost 5 bases at V and 4 bases at J; junction bases unmatched: 9. This CDR3 spans 17 amino acids. Looked up from germline, CDR1 is MNHNY and CDR2 is SVGAGI (reference sequence).

This rearrangement joins TRBV7-2 to TRBJ2-7; TRBD2 is a possible D gene (6 bases). The CDR3 length is 15 residues. The V end was cut by 5 bases, the J end by 2 bases, with 16 bases between. The germline gives CDR1 SGHTA, CDR2 FQGNSA. Here the CDR3 DNA reads TGTGCCAGCAGCGCCCATCTAGCGAGCGCCTACGAGCAGTACTTC. Encoded protein: CASSAHLASAYEQYF.

CDR3: CASSATRRGQGNTGANVLTF. CDR3 nucleotides: TGTGCCAGTAGTGCGACACGGCGGGGACAGGGGAACACGGGGGCCAACGTCCTGACTTTC. V usage is TRBV19 and J usage is TRBJ2-6; 10 positions match TRBD1. The V and J ends lost 5 bases and 4 bases, in that order; junction bases with no gene match: 17. There are 20 residues in the CDR3. Germline CDR1 is LNHDA and CDR2 is SQIVND (reference sequence).

This rearrangement joins TRBV7-9 to TRBJ1-4; a weak D match, TRBD1 (5 bases). Germline V gene lookup returns CDR1 SEHNR and CDR2 FQNEAQ (reference sequence). Trimming took 3 bases from V and 8 from J, leaving 10 bases between them. This CDR3 spans 13 amino acids. This chain's CDR3 is CASSLQGIEKLFF. DNA for the CDR3: TGTGCCAGCAGCTTGCAGGGTATCGAAAAACTGTTTTTT.

The rearrangement joins TRBV28 to TRBJ1-2, with no clear D. This CDR3 region has 13 residues. The V and J ends lost 2 bases and 2 bases respectively, with 6 bases between them. Germline V gene data show CDR1 as MDHEN and CDR2 as SYDVKM. CDR3 amino acids: CASSLGTNYGYTF. The CDR3 DNA reads as TGTGCCAGCAGTTTAGGCACCAACTATGGCTACACCTTC.

This chain uses TRBV7-9 with TRBJ2-5; D may be TRBD2 (5 bases). The CDR3 consists of 13 residues. V shed 1 base and J shed 7 bases, with 10 bases lying between them. CDR1 SEHNR and CDR2 FQNEAQ come from the germline V gene (reference sequence). The CDR3: CASSLGLSGTQYF. The CDR3 DNA is TGTGCCAGCAGCTTAGGACTATCTGGGACCCAGTACTTC.

This rearrangement joins TRBV5-1 to TRBJ2-3; weak D call: TRBD1 (6 bases). This CDR3 has 14 amino acids. Trimming removed 0 bases from V and 5 bases from J, with 10 bases in between. From germline, CDR1 is SGHRS and CDR2 YFSETQ. The DNA for the CDR3 is TGCGCCAGCAGCTTGGACAGGGCGGGAGATACGCAGTATTTT. It is translated as CASSLDRAGDTQYF.

V usage is TRBV24-1 and J usage is TRBJ1-5; D may be TRBD1 (6 bases). The germline CDR1 and CDR2 sequences are KGHDR and SFDVKD. The CDR3 is made up of 15 amino acids. V was trimmed by 4 bases and J by 5 bases, leaving 14 bases between them. The CDR3 protein is CATSEPGQSYQPQHF. Written as DNA, the CDR3 is TGTGCCACCAGTGAGCCCGGACAGTCTTATCAGCCCCAGCATTTT.

The rearrangement uses TRBV27 and TRBJ1-2, with TRBD1 matching 9 bases. The CDR3 covers 14 residues. CDR1 is MNHEY, CDR2 SMNVEV, per germline (reference sequence). V was pared by 4 bases and J by 8 bases, with 8 bases of the junction left unmatched. The CDR3 nucleotides read TGTGCCAGCAGTTCCCGGACAGGGGCGAGCGGCTACACCTTC. Translated: CASSSRTGASGYTF.

The V call is TRBV12-3 or TRBV12-4, the J call TRBJ1-1, with D perhaps TRBD1 (5 bases). The CDR3 is made up of 12 amino acids. The V gene lost 7 bases and the J gene lost 5 bases, with 11 bases spanning the gap. The chain's CDR3 is CASTPWGTEAFF. The DNA for the CDR3 is TGTGCCAGCACCCCTTGGGGGACTGAAGCTTTCTTT.

CDR3 bases: TGTGCCAGCAGCTTGGCCAGACGGAACACTGAAGCTTTCTTT. Translating gives CASSLARRNTEAFF. The gene calls are TRBV5-4 and TRBJ1-1; D gene unclear. In germline, CDR1 is SGHNT, CDR2 YYREEE (reference sequence). V was clipped by 0 bases and J by 1 base, with 7 bases between them. The CDR3 extends over 14 amino acids. Complete variable domain (other parts from reference TRBV5-4 and TRBJ1-1): ETGVTQSPTHLIKTRGQQVTLRCSSQSGHNTVSWYQQALGQGPQFIFQYYREEENGRGNFPPRFSGLQFPNYSSELNVNALELDDSALYLCASSLARRNTEAFFGQGTRLTVV.

This chain uses TRBV5-1 with TRBJ2-7; 10 nucleotides agree with TRBD2. Germline CDR1 reads SGHRS; CDR2 reads YFSETQ. This CDR3 spans 18 amino acids. Unmatched junction bases numbered 16, after V lost 4 bases and J lost 3 bases. CDR3 loop: CASSVLRGLWTSGYEQYF. CDR3 coding DNA: TGCGCCAGCAGCGTACTTCGGGGGCTATGGACTAGCGGCTACGAGCAGTACTTC.

This CDR3 reads CASSLGLSNQPQHF. CDR3 DNA: TGTGCCAGTAGCTTAGGACTGAGCAATCAGCCCCAGCATTTT. The genes are TRBV19 and TRBJ1-5; no clear D. The CDR3 extends over 14 amino acids. The germline V and J ends were trimmed by 6 bases and 1 base, with 10 bases remaining between them. Germline V gene lookup returns CDR1 LNHDA and CDR2 SQIVND (reference sequence). The full variable domain, its missing parts supplied by reference TRBV19 and TRBJ1-5, is DGGITQSPKYLFRKEGQNVTLSCEQNLNHDAMYWYRQDPGQGLRLIYYSQIVNDFQKGDIAEGYSVSREKKESFPLTVTSAQKNPTAFYLCASSLGLSNQPQHFGDGTRLSIL.

This clone was seen more than once but under ten times. V and J are TRBV7-8 and TRBJ1-3, with 7 bases lining up with TRBD1. The V segment lost 5 bases and the J segment 6 bases; nucleotides outside the gene matches: 4. The CDR3 totals 13 residues. The V gene's germline CDR1 is SGHVS and CDR2 FQNEAQ. CDR3 DNA: TGTGCCAGCAGCCTCGGGACAGTAAACACCATATATTTT. Encoded protein: CASSLGTVNTIYF. The whole variable domain, filled in from reference TRBV7-8 and TRBJ1-3, reads GAGVSQSPRYKVAKRGQDVALRCDPISGHVSLFWYQQALGQGPEFLTYFQNEAQLDKSGLPSDRFFAERPEGSVSTLKIQRTQQEDSAVYLCASSLGTVNTIYFGEGSWLTVV.

The V and J genes are TRBV6-5 and TRBJ1-1; 7 nucleotides line up with TRBD1. This CDR3 contains 14 residues. V shed 6 bases, J shed 0 bases, and the junction held 4 bases outside the gene matches. Germline assignment: CDR1 MNHEY and CDR2 SVGAGI. DNA of the CDR3: TGTGCCAGCAGACTGGGACAGATGAACACTGAAGCTTTCTTT. This sequence encodes CASRLGQMNTEAFF.

CDR3 DNA: TGCAGTGTATCGGTGTATGGCCGCGGGGAAGCTTTCTTT. Protein: CSVSVYGRGEAFF. The V gene is TRBV29-1, the J gene TRBJ1-1; D not certain. CDR1 is SQVTM, CDR2 ANQGSEA, per germline. The CDR3 totals 13 residues.

The gene calls are TRBV6-1 and TRBJ2-2; a possible D gene is TRBD2 (5 bases). V gave up 2 bases and J gave up 6 bases, with 13 bases separating them. Germline CDR1 is MNHNS and CDR2 is SASEGT. CDR3 length: 15 residues. The CDR3 DNA follows: TGTGCCAGCAGTGAATCGTTCGGGGATTCCGGGGAGCTGTTTTTT. Residues: CASSESFGDSGELFF.

The chain couples TRBV28 to TRBJ2-3; 12 nucleotides line up with TRBD2. Trimming cost V 2 bases and J 3 bases; bases outside gene matches: 3. This CDR3 is 16 amino acids long. Germline V gene data show CDR1 as MDHEN and CDR2 as SYDVKM. The CDR3 nucleotides are TGTGCCAGCAGTTTAGATCTAGCGGGAGGGACAGATACGCAGTATTTT. Translation gives CASSLDLAGGTDTQYF.

This clone came up once. The chain couples TRBV9 to TRBJ2-5, with 11 bases identical to TRBD2. CDR3 length: 17 amino acids. J lost 1 base, V lost 0 bases, and 5 bases had no gene match. Per germline, CDR1 SGDLS and CDR2 YYNGEE. CDR3 DNA sequence: TGTGCCAGCAGCGTAGGTCTGGGACTAGCGGTCCAAGAGACCCAGTACTTC. Encoded protein: CASSVGLGLAVQETQYF.

V is TRBV19 and J is TRBJ1-1, with unresolved D. Germline assignment: CDR1 LNHDA and CDR2 SQIVND (reference sequence). V was shortened by 4 bases and J by 2 bases, with 8 bases between the two germline ends. The CDR3 extends over 13 amino acids. CDR3: CASSTSFNTEAFF. DNA of the CDR3: TGTGCCAGTAGTACCAGTTTTAACACTGAAGCTTTCTTT.

Written as DNA, the CDR3 is TGCGCCAGCAGACCTTCGACACTCTCTGGAAACACCATATATTTT. As protein: CASRPSTLSGNTIYF. The chain carries TRBV5-1 and TRBJ1-3; D gene uncertain. CDR1 SGHRS and CDR2 YFSETQ come from the germline V gene. There are 15 residues in the CDR3. Trimming took 5 bases from V and 0 from J, leaving 12 bases between them.

CDR3 nucleotide sequence: TGTGCCAGCTCCCGCAGCCCGCAAGAGACCCAGTACTTC. Amino acid sequence: CASSRSPQETQYF. The chain employs TRBV6-5 and TRBJ2-5; unclear D gene. This CDR3 region has 13 residues. The V and J ends lost 8 bases and 2 bases respectively, with 12 bases between them. Per germline, CDR1 MNHEY and CDR2 SVGAGI.

The rearrangement joins TRBV7-2 to TRBJ2-7; 10 bases map to TRBD2. The CDR3 is 15 residues long. CDR1 and CDR2 (germline): SGHTA, FQGNSA. V lost 5 bases, J lost 2 bases, and 6 bases stayed unmatched. The CDR3 spells CASSITSGVTYEQYF. CDR3 DNA sequence: TGTGCCAGCAGCATCACTAGCGGGGTTACCTACGAGCAGTACTTC.

The genes are TRBV24-1 and TRBJ1-2; D unresolved. This CDR3 is 14 amino acids long. The germline V gene encodes CDR1 KGHDR and CDR2 SFDVKD. The V end was cut by 4 bases, the J end by 2 bases, with 10 bases between. The CDR3 nucleotides are TGTGCCACCAGTGAGTCCGGGAACAACTATGGCTACACCTTC. Protein product: CATSESGNNYGYTF.

J is TRBJ2-7 and V is TRBV20-1; D is unclear. The V end lost 5 bases, the J end lost 2 bases, and 7 bases lay between the germline ends. There are 11 residues in the CDR3. Germline CDR1 DFQATT, CDR2 SNEGSKA (reference sequence). The chain's CDR3 is CSAFQPYEQYF. In nucleotides, the CDR3 is TGCAGTGCTTTTCAACCCTACGAGCAGTACTTC.

This clone was recorded a few times. This sequence joins TRBV25-1 and TRBJ2-7; D unresolved. The V gene lost 1 base and the J gene lost 5 bases, with 18 bases spanning the gap. The CDR3 runs 16 residues. In germline, CDR1 is MGHDK, CDR2 SYGVNS. DNA for the CDR3: TGTGCCAGCAGTGAATTCCAGGTTTTGGTGCGCAACGAGCAGTACTTC. Translating gives CASSEFQVLVRNEQYF.